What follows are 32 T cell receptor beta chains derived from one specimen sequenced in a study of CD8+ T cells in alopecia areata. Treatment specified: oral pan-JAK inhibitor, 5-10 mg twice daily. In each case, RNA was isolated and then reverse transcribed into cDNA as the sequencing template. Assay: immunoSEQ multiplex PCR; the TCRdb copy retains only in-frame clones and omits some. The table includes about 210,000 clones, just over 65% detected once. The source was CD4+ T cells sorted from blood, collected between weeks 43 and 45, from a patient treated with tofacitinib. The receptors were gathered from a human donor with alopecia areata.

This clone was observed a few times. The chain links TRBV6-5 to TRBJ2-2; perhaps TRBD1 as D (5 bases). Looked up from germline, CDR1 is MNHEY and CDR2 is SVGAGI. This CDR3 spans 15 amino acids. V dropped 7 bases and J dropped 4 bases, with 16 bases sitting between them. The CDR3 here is CASTLTGQITGELFF. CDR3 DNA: TGTGCCAGCACCCTAACCGGACAAATCACCGGGGAGCTGTTTTTT.

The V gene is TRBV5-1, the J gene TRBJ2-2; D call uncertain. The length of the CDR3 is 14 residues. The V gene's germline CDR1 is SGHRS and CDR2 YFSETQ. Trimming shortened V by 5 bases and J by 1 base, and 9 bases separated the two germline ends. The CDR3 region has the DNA TGCGCCAGCAGGAGACGAGAGAACACCGGGGAGCTGTTTTTT. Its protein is CASRRRENTGELFF.

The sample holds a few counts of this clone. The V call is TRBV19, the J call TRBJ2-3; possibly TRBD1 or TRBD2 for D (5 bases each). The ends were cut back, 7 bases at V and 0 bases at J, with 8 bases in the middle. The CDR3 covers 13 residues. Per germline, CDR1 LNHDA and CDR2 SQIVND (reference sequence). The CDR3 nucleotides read TGTGCCAGTAATGGGGACAGCACAGATACGCAGTATTTT. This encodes CASNGDSTDTQYF.

As DNA, the CDR3 is TGTGCTAGTGCAGGGACAGGAGATTACGAGCAGTACTTC. Residues: CASAGTGDYEQYF. V and J are TRBV12-5 and TRBJ2-7; TRBD1 agrees at 8 bases. Trimming took 7 bases from V and 4 from J; bases not matched to a gene: 6. This CDR3 has 13 residues. Germline V gene data show CDR1 as LGHNT and CDR2 as FRNRAP. Full variable domain (missing parts from reference TRBV12-5 and TRBJ2-7): DARVTQTPRHKVTEMGQEVTMRCQPILGHNTVFWYRQTMMQGLELLAYFRNRAPLDDSGMPKDRFSAEMPDATLATLKIQPSEPRDSAVYFCASAGTGDYEQYFGPGTRLTVT.

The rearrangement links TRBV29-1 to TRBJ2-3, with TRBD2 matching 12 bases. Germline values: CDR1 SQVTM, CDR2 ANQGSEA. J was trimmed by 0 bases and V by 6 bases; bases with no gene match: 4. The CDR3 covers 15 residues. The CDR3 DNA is TGCAGCGTCAAAGGACTAGCGGGGAGCACAGATACGCAGTATTTT. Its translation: CSVKGLAGSTDTQYF.

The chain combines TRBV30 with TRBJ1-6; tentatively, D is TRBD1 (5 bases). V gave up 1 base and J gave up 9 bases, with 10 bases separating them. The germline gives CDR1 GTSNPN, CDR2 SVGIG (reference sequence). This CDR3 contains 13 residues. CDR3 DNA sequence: TGTGCCTGGAGTGACAGGTCGGCTTCACCCCTCCACTTT. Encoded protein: CAWSDRSASPLHF.

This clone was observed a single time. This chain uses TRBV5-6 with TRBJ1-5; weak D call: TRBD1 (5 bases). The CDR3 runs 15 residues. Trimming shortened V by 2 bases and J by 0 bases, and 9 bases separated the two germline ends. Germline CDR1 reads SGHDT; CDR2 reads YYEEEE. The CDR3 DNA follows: TGTGCCAGCAGCTTTGGGACTTATAGCAATCAGCCCCAGCATTTT. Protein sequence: CASSFGTYSNQPQHF.

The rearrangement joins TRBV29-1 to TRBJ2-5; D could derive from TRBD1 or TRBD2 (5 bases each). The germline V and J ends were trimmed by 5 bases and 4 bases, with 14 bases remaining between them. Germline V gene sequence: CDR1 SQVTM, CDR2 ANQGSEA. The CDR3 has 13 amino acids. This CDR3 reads CSVRTPGGETQYF. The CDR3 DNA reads TGCAGCGTTCGGACGCCTGGGGGAGAGACCCAGTACTTC.

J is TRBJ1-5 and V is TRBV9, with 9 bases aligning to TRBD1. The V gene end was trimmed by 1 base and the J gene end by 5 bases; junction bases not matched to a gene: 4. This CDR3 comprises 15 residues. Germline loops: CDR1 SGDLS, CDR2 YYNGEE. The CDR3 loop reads CASSVTGGYDQPQHF. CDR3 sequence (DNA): TGTGCCAGCAGCGTAACAGGGGGCTATGATCAGCCCCAGCATTTT.

The CDR3 reads CASSQDWTGPESPLHF. The CDR3, as DNA: TGCGCCAGCAGCCAAGACTGGACAGGGCCCGAATCACCCCTCCACTTT. The chain joins TRBV4-1 to TRBJ1-6; 8 bases line up with TRBD1. The length of the CDR3 is 16 residues. From germline, CDR1 is MGHRA and CDR2 YSYEKL. V lost 0 bases, J lost 10 bases, and 8 bases stayed unmatched.

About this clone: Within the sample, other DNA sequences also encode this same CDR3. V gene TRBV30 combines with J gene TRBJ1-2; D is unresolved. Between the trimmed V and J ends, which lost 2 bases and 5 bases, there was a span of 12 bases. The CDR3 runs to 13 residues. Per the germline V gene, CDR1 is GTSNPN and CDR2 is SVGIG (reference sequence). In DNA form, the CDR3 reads TGTGCCTGGAGTCGGGAGGGAAATTATGGCTACACCTTC. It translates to CAWSREGNYGYTF.

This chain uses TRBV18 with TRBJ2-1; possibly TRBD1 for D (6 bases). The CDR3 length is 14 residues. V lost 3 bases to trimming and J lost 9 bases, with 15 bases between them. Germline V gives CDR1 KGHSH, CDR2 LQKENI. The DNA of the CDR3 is TGTGCCAGCTCACCGTCCCGGGACACGGGTGAGCAGTTCTTC. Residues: CASSPSRDTGEQFF.

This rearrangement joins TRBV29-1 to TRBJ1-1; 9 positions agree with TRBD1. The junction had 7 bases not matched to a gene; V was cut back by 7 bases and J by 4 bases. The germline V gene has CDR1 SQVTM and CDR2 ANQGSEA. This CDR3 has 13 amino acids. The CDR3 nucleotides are TGCAGCGCCTGGACAGGGGACATCACTGAAGCTTTCTTT. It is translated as CSAWTGDITEAFF.

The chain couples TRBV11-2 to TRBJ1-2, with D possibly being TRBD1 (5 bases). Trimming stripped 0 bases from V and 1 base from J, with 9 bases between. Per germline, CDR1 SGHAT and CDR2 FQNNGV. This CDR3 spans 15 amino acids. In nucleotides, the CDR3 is TGTGCCAGCAGCTTAGATTCAGGACATAACTATGGCTACACCTTC. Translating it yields CASSLDSGHNYGYTF. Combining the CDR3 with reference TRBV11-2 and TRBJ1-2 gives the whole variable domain EAGVAQSPRYKIIEKRQSVAFWCNPISGHATLYWYQQILGQGPKLLIQFQNNGVVDDSQLPKDRFSAERLKGVDSTLKIQPAKLEDSAVYLCASSLDSGHNYGYTFGSGTRLTVV.

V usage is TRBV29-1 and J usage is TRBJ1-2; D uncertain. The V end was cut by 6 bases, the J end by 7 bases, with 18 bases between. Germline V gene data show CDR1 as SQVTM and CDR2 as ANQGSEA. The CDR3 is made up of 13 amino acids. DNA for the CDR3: TGCAGCGTCGTAACGACCGGTTCCTGTGGCTACACCTTC. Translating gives CSVVTTGSCGYTF.

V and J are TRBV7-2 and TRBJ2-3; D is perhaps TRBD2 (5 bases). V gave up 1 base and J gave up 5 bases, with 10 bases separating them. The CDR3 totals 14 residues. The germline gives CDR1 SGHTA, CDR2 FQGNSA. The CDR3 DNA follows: TGTGCCAGCAGCTTAGAGACCCGGGGAGATACGCAGTATTTT. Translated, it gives CASSLETRGDTQYF.

This CDR3 is CASSQEQGAAHGYTF. Here the CDR3 DNA reads TGCGCCAGCAGCCAAGAGCAGGGGGCAGCGCATGGCTACACCTTC. The chain combines TRBV4-3 with TRBJ1-2; the match to TRBD1 covers 8 bases. The J segment lost 6 bases and the V segment lost 0 bases, leaving 6 bases of the junction unmatched. The CDR3 is 15 residues long. CDR1 is LGHNA, CDR2 YSLEER, per germline.

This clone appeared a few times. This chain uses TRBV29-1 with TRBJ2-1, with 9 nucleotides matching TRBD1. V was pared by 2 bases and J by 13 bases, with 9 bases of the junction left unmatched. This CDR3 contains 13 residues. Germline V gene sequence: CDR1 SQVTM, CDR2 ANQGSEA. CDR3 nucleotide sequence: TGCAGCGTTGAACCACGTCGGGACAGGGTTCAGTTCTTC. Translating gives CSVEPRRDRVQFF.

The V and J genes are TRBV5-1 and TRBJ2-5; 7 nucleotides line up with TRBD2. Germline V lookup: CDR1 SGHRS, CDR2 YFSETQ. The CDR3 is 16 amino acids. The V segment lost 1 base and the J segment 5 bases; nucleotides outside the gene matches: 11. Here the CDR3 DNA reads TGCGCCAGCAGCTTGCGCTGGGGAGCGGGGCGGGAGACCCAGTACTTC. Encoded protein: CASSLRWGAGRETQYF.

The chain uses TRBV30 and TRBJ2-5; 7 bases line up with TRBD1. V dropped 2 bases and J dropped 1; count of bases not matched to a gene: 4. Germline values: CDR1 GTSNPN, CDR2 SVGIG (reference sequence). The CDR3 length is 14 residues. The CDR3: CAWSRTGIQETQYF. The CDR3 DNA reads TGTGCCTGGAGTCGGACAGGAATCCAAGAGACCCAGTACTTC.

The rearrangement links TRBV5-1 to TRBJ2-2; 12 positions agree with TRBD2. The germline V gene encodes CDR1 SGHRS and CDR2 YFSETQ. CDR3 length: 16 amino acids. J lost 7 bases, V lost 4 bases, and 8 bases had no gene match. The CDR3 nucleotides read TGCGCCAGCAGCCATCGGACTAGCGGGGATCACGGGGAGCTGTTTTTT. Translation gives CASSHRTSGDHGELFF.

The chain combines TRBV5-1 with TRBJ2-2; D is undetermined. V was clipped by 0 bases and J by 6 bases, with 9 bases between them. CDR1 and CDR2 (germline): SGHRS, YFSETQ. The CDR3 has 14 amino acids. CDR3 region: CASSLADQAGELFF. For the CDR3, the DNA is TGCGCCAGCAGCTTGGCCGATCAGGCCGGGGAGCTGTTTTTT.

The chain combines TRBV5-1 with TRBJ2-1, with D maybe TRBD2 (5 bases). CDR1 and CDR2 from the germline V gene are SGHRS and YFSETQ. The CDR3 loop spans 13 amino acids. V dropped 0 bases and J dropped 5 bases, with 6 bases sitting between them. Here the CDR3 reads CASSLVSDNEQFF. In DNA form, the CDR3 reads TGCGCCAGCAGCTTGGTTAGCGACAATGAGCAGTTCTTC.

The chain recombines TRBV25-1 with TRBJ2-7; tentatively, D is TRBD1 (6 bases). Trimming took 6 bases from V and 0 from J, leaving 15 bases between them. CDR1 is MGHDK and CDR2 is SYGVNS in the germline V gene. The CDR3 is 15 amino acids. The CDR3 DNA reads TGTGCCAGCAGCGTTAGACAGGCGAGCTCCTACGAGCAGTACTTC. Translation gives CASSVRQASSYEQYF.

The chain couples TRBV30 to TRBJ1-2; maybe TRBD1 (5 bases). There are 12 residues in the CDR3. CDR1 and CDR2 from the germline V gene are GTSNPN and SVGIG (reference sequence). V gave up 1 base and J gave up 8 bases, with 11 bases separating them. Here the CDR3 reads CAWSEQVGGYTF. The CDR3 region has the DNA TGTGCCTGGAGTGAACAGGTCGGGGGCTACACCTTC. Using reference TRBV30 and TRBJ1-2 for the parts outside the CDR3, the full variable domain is SQTIHQWPATLVQPVGSPLSLECTVEGTSNPNLYWYRQAAGRGLQLLFYSVGIGQISSEVPQNLSASRPQDRQFILSSKKLLLSDSGFYLCAWSEQVGGYTFGSGTRLTVV.

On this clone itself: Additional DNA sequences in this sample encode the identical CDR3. The CDR3 reads CAWSDRDEQYF. DNA for the CDR3: TGTGCCTGGAGCGACAGGGACGAGCAGTACTTC. This sequence joins TRBV30 and TRBJ2-7; 7 bases line up with TRBD1. From germline, CDR1 is GTSNPN and CDR2 SVGIG (reference sequence). Trimming at V came to 3 bases and at J to 5 bases, leaving 1 base not matched to a gene. The CDR3 loop spans 11 amino acids.

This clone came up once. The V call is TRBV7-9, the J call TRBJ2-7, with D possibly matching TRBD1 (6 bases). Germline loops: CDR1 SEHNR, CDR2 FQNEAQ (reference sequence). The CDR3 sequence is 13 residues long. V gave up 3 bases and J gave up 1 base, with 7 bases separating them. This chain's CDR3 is CASSLRGSYEQYF. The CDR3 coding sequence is TGTGCCAGCAGCTTGAGGGGGTCCTACGAGCAGTACTTC.

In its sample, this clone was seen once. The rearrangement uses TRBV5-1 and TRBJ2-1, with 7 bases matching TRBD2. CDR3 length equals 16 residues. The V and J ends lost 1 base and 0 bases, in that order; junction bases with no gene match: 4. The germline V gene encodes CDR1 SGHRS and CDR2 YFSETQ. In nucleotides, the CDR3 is TGCGCCAGCAGCTTGACCCGGGGGGACTCCTACAATGAGCAGTTCTTC. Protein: CASSLTRGDSYNEQFF.

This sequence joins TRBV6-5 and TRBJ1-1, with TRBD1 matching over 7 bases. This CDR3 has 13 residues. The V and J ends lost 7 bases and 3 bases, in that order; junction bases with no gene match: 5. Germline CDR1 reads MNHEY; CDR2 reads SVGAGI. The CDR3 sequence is CASTRTGDTEAFF. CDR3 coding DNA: TGTGCCAGCACCAGGACAGGAGACACTGAAGCTTTCTTT.

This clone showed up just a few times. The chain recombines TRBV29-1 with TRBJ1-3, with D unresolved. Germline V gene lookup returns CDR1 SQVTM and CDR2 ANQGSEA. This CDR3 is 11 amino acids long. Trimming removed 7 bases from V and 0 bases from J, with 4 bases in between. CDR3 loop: CSGHSGNTIYF. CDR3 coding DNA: TGCAGCGGACACTCTGGAAACACCATATATTTT.

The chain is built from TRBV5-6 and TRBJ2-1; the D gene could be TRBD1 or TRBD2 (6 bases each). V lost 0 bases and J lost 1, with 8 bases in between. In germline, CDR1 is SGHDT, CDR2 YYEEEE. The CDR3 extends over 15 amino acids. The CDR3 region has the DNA TGTGCCAGCAGCTTGGGAGGGGGGTCCTACAATGAGCAGTTCTTC. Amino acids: CASSLGGGSYNEQFF. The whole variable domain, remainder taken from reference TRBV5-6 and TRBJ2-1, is DAGVTQSPTHLIKTRGQQVTLRCSPKSGHDTVSWYQQALGQGPQFIFQYYEEEERQRGNFPDRFSGHQFPNYSSELNVNALLLGDSALYLCASSLGGGSYNEQFFGPGTRLTVL.

The CDR3 bases are TGTGCCAGCAGTGCCCTTCGGGGGCAGGGTGGTAACTATGGCTACACCTTC. This codes for CASSALRGQGGNYGYTF. The chain combines TRBV2 with TRBJ1-2; weak D call: TRBD1 (6 bases). The CDR3 has 17 amino acids. Germline V gene data show CDR1 as SNHLY and CDR2 as FYNNEI. The ends were cut back, 4 bases at V and 1 base at J, with 19 bases in the middle.